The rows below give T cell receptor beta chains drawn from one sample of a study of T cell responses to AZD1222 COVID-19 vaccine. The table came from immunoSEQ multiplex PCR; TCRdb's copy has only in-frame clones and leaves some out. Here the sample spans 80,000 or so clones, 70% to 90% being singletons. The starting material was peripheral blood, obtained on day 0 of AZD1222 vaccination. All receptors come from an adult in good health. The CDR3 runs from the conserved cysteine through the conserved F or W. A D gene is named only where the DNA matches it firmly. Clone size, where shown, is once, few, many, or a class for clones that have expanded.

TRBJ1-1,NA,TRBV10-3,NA,TGTGCCATCAGTCCGGGCTATACTGGGGATGAAGCTTTCTTT,CAISPGYTGDEAFF
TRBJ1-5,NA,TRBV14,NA,TGTGCCACACCTACGATTTCTATTAATCAGCCCCAGCATTTT,CATPTISINQPQHF
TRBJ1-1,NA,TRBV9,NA,TGTGCCAGCAGCGCACTAACGGGCGGCACTGAAGCTTTCTTT,CASSALTGGTEAFF
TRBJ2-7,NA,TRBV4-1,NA,TGCGCCAGCAGCCAAGATCGGGGCAGGGGGGGGTCCTACGAGCAGTACTTC,CASSQDRGRGGSYEQYF
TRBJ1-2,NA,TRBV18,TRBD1,TGTGCCAGCTCACCACCAGTGCGGGACAGCTATGGCTACACCTTC,CASSPPVRDSYGYTF
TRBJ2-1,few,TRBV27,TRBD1,TGTGCCAGCAGTATCGGAGGACAGGTAGAGATCAATGAGCAGTTCTTC,CASSIGGQVEINEQFF
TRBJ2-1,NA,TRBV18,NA,TGTGCCAGCCCAAAAACAGGGAACAAACGGGAAACGGAGCAGTTCTTC,CASPKTGNKRETEQFF
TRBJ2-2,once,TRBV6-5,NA,TGTGCCAGCAGTTACGGCAGGGGTACCGGGGAGCTGTTTTTT,CASSYGRGTGELFF
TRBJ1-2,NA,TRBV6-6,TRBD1,TGTGCCAGCAGTACCCTCAGTCCCGGGACAGGGCGGCGCTACACCTTC,CASSTLSPGTGRRYTF
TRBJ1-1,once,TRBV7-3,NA,TGTGCCAGCAGCCCTCAGGGGAACACTGAAGCTTTCTTT,CASSPQGNTEAFF
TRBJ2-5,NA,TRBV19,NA,TGTGCCAGTAGTATCCAGGGCCAACAAGAGACCCAGTACTTC,CASSIQGQQETQYF
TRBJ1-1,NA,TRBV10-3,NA,TGTGCCATCAGCGCAACAGGGTTAAGGGCTGAAGCTTTCTTT,CAISATGLRAEAFF
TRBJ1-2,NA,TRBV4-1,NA,TGCGCCAGCAGCCCCTTAGGCTCCGACAGTGGATATGGCTACACCTTC,CASSPLGSDSGYGYTF
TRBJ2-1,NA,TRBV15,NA,TGTGCCACCAGCAGAGATTACAGGAGGGCCGGCTCGAACAATGAGCAGTTCTTC,CATSRDYRRAGSNNEQFF
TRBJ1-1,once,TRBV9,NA,TGTGCCAGCAGCCCCCTGGGGTTGGACACTGAAGCTTTCTTT,CASSPLGLDTEAFF
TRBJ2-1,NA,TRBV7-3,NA,TGTGCCAGCAGCTTAACGTCGGTGAATGAGCAGTTCTTC,CASSLTSVNEQFF
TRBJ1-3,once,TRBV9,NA,TGTGCCAGCAGCCCCCGTGTCGGGGAAGGGTCTGGAAACACCATATATTTT,CASSPRVGEGSGNTIYF
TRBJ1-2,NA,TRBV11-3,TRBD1,TGTGCCAGCAGCCCAGGACAGGGGTTTGACTATGGCTACACCTTC,CASSPGQGFDYGYTF
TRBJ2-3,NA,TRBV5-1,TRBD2,TGCGCCAGCAGCTTGGGTGGTAGGGCGGGAGCGGATACGCAGTATTTT,CASSLGGRAGADTQYF
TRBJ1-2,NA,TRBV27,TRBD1,TGTGCCACCTCCCCCGCCGGACAGGCGGGTGGCTACACCTTC,CATSPAGQAGGYTF
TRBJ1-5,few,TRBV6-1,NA,TGTGCCAGCAGTGAAATCATTCAGCCCCAGCATTTT,CASSEIIQPQHF
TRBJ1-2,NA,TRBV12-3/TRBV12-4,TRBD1,TGTGCCAGCAGTCTCTCAGGGGGAGGCTACACCTTC,CASSLSGGGYTF
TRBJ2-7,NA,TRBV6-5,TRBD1,TGTGCCAGCAGTCGTGGGGGACAGACTTACGAGCAGTACTTC,CASSRGGQTYEQYF
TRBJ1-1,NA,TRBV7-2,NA,TGTGCCAGCAGCTTAGCAGGTACCTATAGCCGGGGGACTGAAGCTTTCTTT,CASSLAGTYSRGTEAFF
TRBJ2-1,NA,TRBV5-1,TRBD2,TGCGCCAGCAGCTTGGGACTAGCGGGATACAATGAGCAGTTCTTC,CASSLGLAGYNEQFF
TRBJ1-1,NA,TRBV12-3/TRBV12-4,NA,TGTGCCAGCAGTTTGGGGGGCTTAGGAGCTTTCTTT,CASSLGGLGAFF
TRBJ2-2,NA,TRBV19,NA,TGTGCCAGTAGTACCCAGGGGACGAACACCGGGGAGCTGTTTTTT,CASSTQGTNTGELFF
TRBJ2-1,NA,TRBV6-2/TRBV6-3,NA,TGTGCCAGCAGTTACGCTGGGTACAATGAGCAGTTCTTC,CASSYAGYNEQFF
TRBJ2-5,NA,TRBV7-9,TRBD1,TGTGCCAGCAGCTTTCCGACAGGGGCAGAGACCCAGTACTTC,CASSFPTGAETQYF
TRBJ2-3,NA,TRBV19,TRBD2,TGTGCCAGTAGTACGACTAGCGGGACTCAGTCTACGCAGTATTTT,CASSTTSGTQSTQYF
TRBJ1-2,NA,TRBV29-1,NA,TGCAGCGTTGATGGGGGGTGGAGACCAGGGTCCTATGGCTACACCTTC,CSVDGGWRPGSYGYTF
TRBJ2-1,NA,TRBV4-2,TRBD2,TGTGCCAGCAGCCAACCGGGACTACAGTCAGGCAATGAGCAGTTCTTC,CASSQPGLQSGNEQFF
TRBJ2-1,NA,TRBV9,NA,TGTGCCAGCAGCCTCGTCGGGACGAACAATGAGCAGTTCTTC,CASSLVGTNNEQFF
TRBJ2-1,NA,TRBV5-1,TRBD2,TGCGCCAGCAGCTCGGGACTAGCGGGAGGGCAGGTGTTCTTC,CASSSGLAGGQVFF